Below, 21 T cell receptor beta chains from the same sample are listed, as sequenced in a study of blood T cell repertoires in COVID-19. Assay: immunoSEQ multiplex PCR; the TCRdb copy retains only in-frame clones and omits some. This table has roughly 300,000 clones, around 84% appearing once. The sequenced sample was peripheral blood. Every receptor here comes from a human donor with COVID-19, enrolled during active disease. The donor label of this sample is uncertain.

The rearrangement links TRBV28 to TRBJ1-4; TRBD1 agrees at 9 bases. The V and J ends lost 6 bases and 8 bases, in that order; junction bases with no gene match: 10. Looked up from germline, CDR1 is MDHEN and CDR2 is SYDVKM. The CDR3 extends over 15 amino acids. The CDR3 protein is CASSPWTGEGEKLFF. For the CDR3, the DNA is TGTGCCAGCAGCCCTTGGACAGGGGAAGGAGAAAAACTGTTTTTT.

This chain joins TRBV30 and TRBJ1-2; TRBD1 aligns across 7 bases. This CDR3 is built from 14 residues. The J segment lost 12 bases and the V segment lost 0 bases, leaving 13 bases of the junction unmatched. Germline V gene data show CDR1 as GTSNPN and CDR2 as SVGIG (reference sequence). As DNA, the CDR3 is TGTGCCTGGAGTGTCGTACTAGGGGGCGAGGCCCACACCTTC. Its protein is CAWSVVLGGEAHTF.

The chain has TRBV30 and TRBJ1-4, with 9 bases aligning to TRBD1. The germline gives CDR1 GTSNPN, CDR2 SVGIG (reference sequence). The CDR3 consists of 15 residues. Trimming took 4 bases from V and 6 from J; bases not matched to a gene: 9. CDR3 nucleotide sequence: TGTGCCTGGACCCATTCCGGGACAGGGTATGAAAAACTGTTTTTT. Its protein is CAWTHSGTGYEKLFF.

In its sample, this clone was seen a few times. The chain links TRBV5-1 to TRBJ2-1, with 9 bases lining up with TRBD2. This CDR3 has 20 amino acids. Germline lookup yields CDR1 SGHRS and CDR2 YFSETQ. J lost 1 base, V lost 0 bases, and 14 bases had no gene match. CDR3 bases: TGCGCCAGCAGCTTGGACCGGGGTAGCGGGAGTGGGAGGTCCTACAATGAGCAGTTCTTC. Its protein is CASSLDRGSGSGRSYNEQFF. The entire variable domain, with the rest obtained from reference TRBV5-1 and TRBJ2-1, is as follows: KAGVTQTPRYLIKTRGQQVTLSCSPISGHRSVSWYQQTPGQGLQFLFEYFSETQRNKGNFPGRFSGRQFSNSRSEMNVSTLELGDSALYLCASSLDRGSGSGRSYNEQFFGPGTRLTVL.

The CDR3 here is CASTPQANYGYTF. DNA for the CDR3: TGTGCCAGCACCCCCCAGGCTAACTATGGCTACACCTTC. The gene calls are TRBV6-5 and TRBJ1-2; D gene uncertain. The CDR3 is 13 residues long. CDR1 is MNHEY, CDR2 SVGAGI, per germline. V was pared by 7 bases and J by 0 bases, with 9 bases between.

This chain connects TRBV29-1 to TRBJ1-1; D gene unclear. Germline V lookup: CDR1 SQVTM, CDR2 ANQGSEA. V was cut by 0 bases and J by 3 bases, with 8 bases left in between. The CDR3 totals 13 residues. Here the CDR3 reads CSVEEARDTEAFF. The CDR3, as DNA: TGCAGCGTTGAAGAGGCTCGGGACACTGAAGCTTTCTTT.

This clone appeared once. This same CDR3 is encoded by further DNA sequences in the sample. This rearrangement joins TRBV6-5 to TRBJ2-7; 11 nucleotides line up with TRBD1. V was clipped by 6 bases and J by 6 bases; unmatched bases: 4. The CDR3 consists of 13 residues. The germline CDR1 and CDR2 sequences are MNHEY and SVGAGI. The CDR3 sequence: CASSRDRGSEQYF. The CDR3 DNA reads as TGTGCCAGCAGCCGGGACAGGGGGTCCGAGCAGTACTTC.

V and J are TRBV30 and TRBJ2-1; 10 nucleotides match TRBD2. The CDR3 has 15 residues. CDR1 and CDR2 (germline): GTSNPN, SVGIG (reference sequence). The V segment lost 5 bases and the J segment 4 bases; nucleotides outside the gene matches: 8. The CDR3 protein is CAWAASSGSYNEQFF. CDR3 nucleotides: TGTGCCTGGGCCGCTTCTAGCGGGAGTTACAATGAGCAGTTCTTC.

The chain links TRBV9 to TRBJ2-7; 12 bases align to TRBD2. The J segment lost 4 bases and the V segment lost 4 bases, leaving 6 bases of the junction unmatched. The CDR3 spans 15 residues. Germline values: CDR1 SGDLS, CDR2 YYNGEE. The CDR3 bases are TGTGCCAGCAGCCCATGGACTAGCGGGACTTACGAGCAGTACTTC. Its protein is CASSPWTSGTYEQYF.

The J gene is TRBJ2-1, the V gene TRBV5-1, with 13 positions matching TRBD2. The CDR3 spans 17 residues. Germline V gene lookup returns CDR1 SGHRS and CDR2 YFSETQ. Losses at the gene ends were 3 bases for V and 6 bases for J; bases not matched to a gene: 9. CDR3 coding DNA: TGCGCCAGCAGCTCCACTAGCGGGAGGGCCAGTGGCAATGAGCAGTTCTTC. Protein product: CASSSTSGRASGNEQFF.

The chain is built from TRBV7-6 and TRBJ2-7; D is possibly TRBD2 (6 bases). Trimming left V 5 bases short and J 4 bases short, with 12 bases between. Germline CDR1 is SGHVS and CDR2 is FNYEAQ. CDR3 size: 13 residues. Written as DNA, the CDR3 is TGTGCCAGCAGCCCCGGGACTCGATACGAGCAGTACTTC. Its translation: CASSPGTRYEQYF.

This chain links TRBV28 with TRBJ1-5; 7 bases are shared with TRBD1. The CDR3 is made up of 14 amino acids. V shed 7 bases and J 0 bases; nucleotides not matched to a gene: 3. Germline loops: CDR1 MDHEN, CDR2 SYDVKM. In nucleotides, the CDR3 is TGTGCCAGCAACCGGGACAGTAGCAATCAGCCCCAGCATTTT. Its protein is CASNRDSSNQPQHF. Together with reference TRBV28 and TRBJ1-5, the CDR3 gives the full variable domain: DVKVTQSSRYLVKRTGEKVFLECVQDMDHENMFWYRQDPGLGLRLIYFSYDVKMKEKGDIPEGYSVSREKKERFSLILESASTNQTSMYLCASNRDSSNQPQHFGDGTRLSIL.

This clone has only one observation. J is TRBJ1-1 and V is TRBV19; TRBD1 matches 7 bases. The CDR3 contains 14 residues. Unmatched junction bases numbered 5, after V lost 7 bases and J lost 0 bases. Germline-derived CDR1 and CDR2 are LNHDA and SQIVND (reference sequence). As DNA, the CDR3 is TGTGCCAGTACCCAGGACAGGATGAACACTGAAGCTTTCTTT. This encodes CASTQDRMNTEAFF.

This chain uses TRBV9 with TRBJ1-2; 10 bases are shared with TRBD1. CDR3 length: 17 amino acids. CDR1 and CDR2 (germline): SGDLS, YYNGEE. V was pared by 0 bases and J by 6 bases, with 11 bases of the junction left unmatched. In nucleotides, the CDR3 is TGTGCCAGCAGCGTAGCTATTGGGGGGGACAGGGGCAATGGCTACACCTTC. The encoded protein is CASSVAIGGDRGNGYTF.

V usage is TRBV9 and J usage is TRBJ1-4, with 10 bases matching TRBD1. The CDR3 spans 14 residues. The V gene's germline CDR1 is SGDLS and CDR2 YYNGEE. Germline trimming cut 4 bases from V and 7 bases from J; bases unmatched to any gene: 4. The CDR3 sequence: CASSSGQGGEKLFF. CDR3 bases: TGTGCCAGCAGCTCCGGACAGGGGGGTGAAAAACTGTTTTTT.

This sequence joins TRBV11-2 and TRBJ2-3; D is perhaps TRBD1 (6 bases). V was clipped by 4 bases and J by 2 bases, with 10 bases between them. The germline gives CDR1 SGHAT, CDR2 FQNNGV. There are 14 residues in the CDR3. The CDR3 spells CASSSGHTTDTQYF. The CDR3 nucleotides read TGTGCCAGCAGCTCGGGACACACCACAGATACGCAGTATTTT.

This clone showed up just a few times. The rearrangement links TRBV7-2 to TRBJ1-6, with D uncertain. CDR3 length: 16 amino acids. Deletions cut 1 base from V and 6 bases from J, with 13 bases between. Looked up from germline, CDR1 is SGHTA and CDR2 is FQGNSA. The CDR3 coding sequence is TGTGCCAGCAGCTTAGACGCGGGCCCACCTAATTCACCCCTCCACTTT. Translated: CASSLDAGPPNSPLHF.

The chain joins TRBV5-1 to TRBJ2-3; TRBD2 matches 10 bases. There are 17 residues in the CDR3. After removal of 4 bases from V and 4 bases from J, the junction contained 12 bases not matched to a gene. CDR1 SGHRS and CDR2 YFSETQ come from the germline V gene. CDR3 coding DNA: TGCGCCAGCAGCGCCAGAGGTCGAGCGGGAGGGCCAGATACGCAGTATTTT. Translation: CASSARGRAGGPDTQYF.

CDR3 residues: CASRLQGYDTEAFF. CDR3 nucleotide sequence: TGTGCCAGCAGGTTACAGGGATACGACACTGAAGCTTTCTTT. V usage is TRBV3-1 (or the pseudogene TRBV3-2) and J usage is TRBJ1-1; TRBD1 might be the D (6 bases). Trimming removed 6 bases at V and 3 bases at J, with 14 bases between. Germline-derived CDR1 and CDR2 are LGHDT and YNNKEL (reference sequence). The CDR3 has 14 residues.

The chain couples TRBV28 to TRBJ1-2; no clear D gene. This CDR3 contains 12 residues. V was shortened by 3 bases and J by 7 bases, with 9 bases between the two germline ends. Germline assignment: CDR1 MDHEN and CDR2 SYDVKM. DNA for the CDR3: TGTGCCAGCAGTTTCCGGCGGGCTGGCTACACCTTC. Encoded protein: CASSFRRAGYTF.

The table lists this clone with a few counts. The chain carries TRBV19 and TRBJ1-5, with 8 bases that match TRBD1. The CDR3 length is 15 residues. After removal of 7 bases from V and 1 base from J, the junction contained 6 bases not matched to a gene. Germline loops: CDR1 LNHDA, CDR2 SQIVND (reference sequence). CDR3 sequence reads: CASKRDRTSNQPQHF. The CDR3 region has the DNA TGTGCCAGTAAAAGGGACAGGACGAGCAATCAGCCCCAGCATTTT.